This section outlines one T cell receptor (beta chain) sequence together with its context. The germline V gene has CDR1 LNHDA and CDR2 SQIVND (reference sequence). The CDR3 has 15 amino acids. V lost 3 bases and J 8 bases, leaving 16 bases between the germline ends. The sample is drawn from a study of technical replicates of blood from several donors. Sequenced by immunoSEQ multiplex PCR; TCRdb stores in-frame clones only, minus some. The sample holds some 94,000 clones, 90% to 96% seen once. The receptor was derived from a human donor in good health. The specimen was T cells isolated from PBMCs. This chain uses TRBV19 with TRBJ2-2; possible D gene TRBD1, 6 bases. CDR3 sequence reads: CASSMGTRSMGELFF. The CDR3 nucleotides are TGTGCCAGTAGTATGGGGACACGATCCATGGGGGAGCTGTTTTTT.